One sample yielded the 10 T cell receptor beta chains listed below, sequenced in a study of CD8+ T cells in alopecia areata. Sequencing templates came from extracted RNA that was reverse transcribed into cDNA. Generated by immunoSEQ multiplex PCR, the TCRdb table keeps only in-frame clones and is missing some. This table has some 170,000 clones, 58% appearing once. Treatment here: oral pan-JAK inhibitor, 5-10 mg twice daily. The material was CD4+ T cells sorted from blood, obtained at approximately week 61, from a patient treated with tofacitinib. The receptors were sampled from a human donor with alopecia areata.

This rearrangement joins TRBV30 to TRBJ2-3; perhaps D is TRBD1 or TRBD2 (5 bases each). Per germline, CDR1 GTSNPN and CDR2 SVGIG (reference sequence). V shed 0 bases and J shed 0 bases, with 19 bases lying between them. This CDR3 is built from 18 residues. In DNA, the CDR3 is TGTGCCTGGAGTGTACCTGGGGCGAGGACTTCTAGCACAGATACGCAGTATTTT. Protein: CAWSVPGARTSSTDTQYF. Complete variable domain (other parts from reference TRBV30 and TRBJ2-3): SQTIHQWPATLVQPVGSPLSLECTVEGTSNPNLYWYRQAAGRGLQLLFYSVGIGQISSEVPQNLSASRPQDRQFILSSKKLLLSDSGFYLCAWSVPGARTSSTDTQYFGPGTRLTVL.

This clone was recorded only once. The rearrangement joins TRBV30 to TRBJ1-1, with no clear D. This CDR3 has 13 residues. Germline V gives CDR1 GTSNPN, CDR2 SVGIG (reference sequence). Trimming stripped 1 base from V and 8 bases from J, with 14 bases between. CDR3 protein: CAWSERLSEEAFF. The CDR3 DNA sequence: TGTGCCTGGAGTGAGCGTTTGTCGGAAGAAGCTTTCTTT.

This clone came up a few times. This rearrangement joins TRBV2 to TRBJ1-6; 7 bases are shared with TRBD1. The germline V gene encodes CDR1 SNHLY and CDR2 FYNNEI. Trimming cost V 9 bases and J 6 bases; bases outside gene matches: 2. This CDR3 is built from 12 residues. The CDR3 protein is CASQGGNSPLHF. In DNA form, the CDR3 reads TGTGCCAGTCAGGGGGGTAATTCACCCCTCCACTTT.

The gene calls are TRBV29-1 and TRBJ2-5, with no clear D. Germline V gene sequence: CDR1 SQVTM, CDR2 ANQGSEA. The CDR3 is 11 residues long. V lost 5 bases and J lost 5, with 9 bases in between. CDR3 sequence: CSVKSGETQYF. For the CDR3, the DNA is TGCAGCGTTAAGAGTGGCGAGACCCAGTACTTC.

The chain carries TRBV7-9 and TRBJ1-2, with TRBD1 identical over 9 bases. The ends lost 5 bases at V and 4 bases at J; junction bases unmatched: 11. The CDR3 length is 16 residues. CDR1 is SEHNR and CDR2 is FQNEAQ in the germline V gene (reference sequence). CDR3 nucleotide sequence: TGTGCCAGCAGCGTAGACAGGGGGTCGCGTCCCTATGGCTACACCTTC. This gives the protein CASSVDRGSRPYGYTF. Filled out from reference TRBV7-9 and TRBJ1-2, the complete variable domain reads DTGVSQNPRHKITKRGQNVTFRCDPISEHNRLYWYRQTLGQGPEFLTYFQNEAQLEKSRLLSDRFSAERPKGSFSTLEIQRTEQGDSAMYLCASSVDRGSRPYGYTFGSGTRLTVV.

In its sample, this clone was seen many times. The rearrangement links TRBV15 to TRBJ1-6; D might be TRBD1 (6 bases). The CDR3 runs to 17 residues. The germline gives CDR1 LNHNV, CDR2 YYDKDF (reference sequence). Trimming left V 3 bases short and J 3 bases short, with 15 bases between. In DNA, the CDR3 is TGTGCCACCAGCAGGGCGCGAGGACAGATCTATAATTCACCCCTCCACTTT. As protein: CATSRARGQIYNSPLHF.

This clone has only a few counts. CDR3 sequence reads: CASSLSPSGGTIYEQYF. CDR3 sequence (DNA): TGTGCCAGCAGCTTATCCCCTAGCGGGGGGACCATCTACGAGCAGTACTTC. The chain joins TRBV7-9 to TRBJ2-7, with TRBD2 matching over 11 bases. V gave up 2 bases and J gave up 3 bases; unmatched junction bases: 9. The CDR3 runs 17 residues. The germline V gene has CDR1 SEHNR and CDR2 FQNEAQ (reference sequence).

This chain uses TRBV5-4 with TRBJ2-1; D gene ambiguous. The germline V gene encodes CDR1 SGHNT and CDR2 YYREEE (reference sequence). The CDR3 contains 15 residues. V lost 0 bases and J lost 2, with 9 bases in between. The CDR3 reads CASSLDPTTYNEQFF. The CDR3 coding sequence is TGTGCCAGCAGCTTGGATCCGACCACCTACAATGAGCAGTTCTTC.

J is TRBJ2-2 and V is TRBV25-1; D is ambiguous. The CDR3 consists of 15 residues. Trimming left V 6 bases short and J 0 bases short, with 11 bases between. Germline V lookup: CDR1 MGHDK, CDR2 SYGVNS. This CDR3 reads CASSHRQTNTGELFF. CDR3 DNA sequence: TGTGCCAGCAGCCATCGGCAGACGAACACCGGGGAGCTGTTTTTT.

This clone was counted between two and nine times. This chain uses TRBV29-1 with TRBJ1-6; 7 bases align to TRBD1. Trimming cost V 7 bases and J 11 bases; bases outside gene matches: 11. The CDR3 extends over 13 amino acids. In germline, CDR1 is SQVTM, CDR2 ANQGSEA. The CDR3 loop reads CSGRTHQGAPLHF. The CDR3 coding sequence is TGCAGCGGAAGGACACATCAGGGGGCACCCCTCCACTTT.